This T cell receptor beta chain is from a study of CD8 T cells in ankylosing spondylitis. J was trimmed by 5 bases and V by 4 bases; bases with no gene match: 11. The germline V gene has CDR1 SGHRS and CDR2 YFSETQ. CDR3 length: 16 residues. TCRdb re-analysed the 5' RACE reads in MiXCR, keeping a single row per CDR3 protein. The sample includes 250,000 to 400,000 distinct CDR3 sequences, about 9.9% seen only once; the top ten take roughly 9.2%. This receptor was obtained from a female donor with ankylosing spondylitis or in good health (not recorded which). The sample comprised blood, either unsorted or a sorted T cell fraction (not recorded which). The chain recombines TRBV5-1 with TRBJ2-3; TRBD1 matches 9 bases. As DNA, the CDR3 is TGCGCCAGCAGCCCCCAGGGGACAGGGATGAGAGATACGCAGTATTTT. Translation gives CASSPQGTGMRDTQYF.